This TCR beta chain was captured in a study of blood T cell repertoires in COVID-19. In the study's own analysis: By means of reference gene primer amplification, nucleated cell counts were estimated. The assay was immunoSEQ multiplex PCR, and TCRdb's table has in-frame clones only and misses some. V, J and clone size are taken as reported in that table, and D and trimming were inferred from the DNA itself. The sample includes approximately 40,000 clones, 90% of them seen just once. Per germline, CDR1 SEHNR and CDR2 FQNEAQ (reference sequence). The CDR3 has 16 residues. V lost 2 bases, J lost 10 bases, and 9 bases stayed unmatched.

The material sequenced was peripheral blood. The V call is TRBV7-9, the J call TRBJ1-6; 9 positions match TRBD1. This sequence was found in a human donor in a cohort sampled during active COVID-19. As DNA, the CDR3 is TGTGCCAGCAGCTTATACTTTAGGGACAGGGAATCACCCCTCCACTTT. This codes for CASSLYFRDRESPLHF.